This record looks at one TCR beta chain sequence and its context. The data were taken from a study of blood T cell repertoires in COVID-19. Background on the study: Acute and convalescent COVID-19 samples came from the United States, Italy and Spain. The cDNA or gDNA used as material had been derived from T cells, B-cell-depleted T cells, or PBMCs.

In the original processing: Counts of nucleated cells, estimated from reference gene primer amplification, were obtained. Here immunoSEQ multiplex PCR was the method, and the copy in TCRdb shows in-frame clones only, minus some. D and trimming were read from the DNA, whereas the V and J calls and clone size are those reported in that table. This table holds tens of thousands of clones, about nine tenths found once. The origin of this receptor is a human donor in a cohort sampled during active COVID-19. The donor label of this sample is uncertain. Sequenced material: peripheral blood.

The DNA of the CDR3 is TGTGCCAGCAGCCCGACAGGGGGTGAGGGGAACTATGGCTACACCTTC. It is translated as CASSPTGGEGNYGYTF. The V gene is TRBV5-6, the J gene TRBJ1-2, with 9 positions matching TRBD1. The CDR3 contains 16 residues. Germline CDR1 is SGHDT and CDR2 is YYEEEE. J lost 2 bases, V lost 4 bases, and 9 bases had no gene match.